The 28 T cell receptor beta chains in this list originate from one sample, sequenced in a study of cytomegalovirus exposure and HLA in healthy donors. The PCR employed 60 Vbeta primers together with 13 Jbeta primers. TCRdb keeps only in-frame clones here, not all; method: immunoSEQ multiplex PCR. The sample has roughly 190,000 clones; roughly three quarters are singletons. Material for sequencing was PBMCs. The receptors come from a woman between 50 and 59 years old in good health and CMV-seronegative.

This clone was counted only a few times. The chain is built from TRBV5-1 and TRBJ2-2; 8 bases agree with TRBD1. With V trimmed by 4 bases and J by 1 base, 3 bases remained unmatched. The length of the CDR3 is 15 residues. From germline, CDR1 is SGHRS and CDR2 YFSETQ. The CDR3 region is CASSPGTGNTGELFF. CDR3 coding DNA: TGCGCCAGCAGCCCAGGGACAGGGAACACCGGGGAGCTGTTTTTT.

The CDR3 protein is CATSREQMNTGELFF. The CDR3 region has the DNA TGTGCCACCAGCAGGGAGCAGATGAACACCGGGGAGCTGTTTTTT. The gene calls are TRBV15 and TRBJ2-2, with D unresolved. The CDR3 is made up of 15 amino acids. Trimming took off 3 bases at V and 1 base at J, with 9 bases between the two ends. Germline-derived CDR1 and CDR2 are LNHNV and YYDKDF (reference sequence).

The chain has TRBV9 and TRBJ2-1, with 16 positions matching TRBD2. The germline V gene has CDR1 SGDLS and CDR2 YYNGEE. The CDR3 totals 18 residues. V shed 5 bases and J 7 bases; nucleotides not matched to a gene: 12. This chain's CDR3 is CASSGPGLAGGPKNEQFF. Written as DNA, the CDR3 is TGTGCCAGCAGTGGGCCGGGACTAGCGGGAGGGCCAAAGAATGAGCAGTTCTTC.

This clone was detected a few times. This rearrangement joins TRBV4-3 to TRBJ1-3, with D possibly TRBD1 on 5 matching bases. Germline assignment: CDR1 LGHNA and CDR2 YSLEER. Trimming took 3 bases from V and 0 from J, leaving 15 bases between them. This CDR3 is 17 amino acids long. CDR3 sequence reads: CASSQLGGPDSGNTIYF. The CDR3 bases are TGCGCCAGCAGCCAGTTGGGGGGACCAGACTCTGGAAACACCATATATTTT.

CDR3 amino acids: CASSLSETQYF. CDR3 bases: TGTGCCAGCAGCTTGAGCGAGACCCAGTACTTC. The gene calls are TRBV7-2 and TRBJ2-5; D gene ambiguous. V lost 3 bases, J lost 5 bases, and 4 bases lay in between. The CDR3 runs to 11 residues. Germline CDR1 SGHTA, CDR2 FQGNSA.

This CDR3 is CASSSTLHRGQPYEQYF. The CDR3 DNA reads TGCGCCAGCAGCTCGACGCTCCACAGGGGGCAACCCTACGAGCAGTACTTC. The chain joins TRBV5-1 to TRBJ2-7; TRBD1 aligns across 9 bases. The CDR3 length is 17 residues. V was clipped by 3 bases and J by 2 bases; unmatched bases: 12. The germline V gene encodes CDR1 SGHRS and CDR2 YFSETQ.

V and J are TRBV7-8 and TRBJ2-3, with 7 positions matching TRBD1. Germline CDR1 and CDR2: SGHVS and FQNEAQ. V gave up 1 base and J gave up 1 base; unmatched junction bases: 2. The CDR3 covers 15 residues. For the CDR3, the DNA is TGTGCCAGCAGCTTAGGACAGGGAGGCACAGATACGCAGTATTTT. This encodes CASSLGQGGTDTQYF.

The chain employs TRBV27 and TRBJ1-5; TRBD1 aligns across 7 bases. The CDR3 sequence is 13 residues long. CDR1 is MNHEY and CDR2 is SMNVEV in the germline V gene (reference sequence). Trimming at V came to 2 bases and at J to 7 bases, leaving 2 bases not matched to a gene. CDR3 nucleotide sequence: TGTGCCAGCAGTTTAGACAGGGACCAGCCCCAGCATTTT. Translation: CASSLDRDQPQHF.

This clone was detected once. The V gene is TRBV10-3, the J gene TRBJ1-2; D perhaps matches TRBD1 (6 bases). The V end was cut by 0 bases, the J end by 8 bases, with 7 bases between. The CDR3 has 12 residues. Germline CDR1 is ENHRY and CDR2 is SYGVKD. Here the CDR3 reads CAISESGGGYTF. CDR3 DNA sequence: TGTGCCATCAGTGAGTCAGGGGGAGGCTACACCTTC.

The chain combines TRBV7-9 with TRBJ2-7, with TRBD1 as a possible D gene (6 bases). Deletions cut 1 base from V and 3 bases from J, with 16 bases between. There are 16 residues in the CDR3. The germline CDR1 and CDR2 sequences are SEHNR and FQNEAQ (reference sequence). This chain's CDR3 is CASSLVGAGTIYEQYF. The CDR3 region has the DNA TGTGCCAGCAGCTTAGTCGGAGCAGGGACAATCTACGAGCAGTACTTC. Drawing the rest from reference TRBV7-9 and TRBJ2-7, the complete variable domain is DTGVSQNPRHKITKRGQNVTFRCDPISEHNRLYWYRQTLGQGPEFLTYFQNEAQLEKSRLLSDRFSAERPKGSFSTLEIQRTEQGDSAMYLCASSLVGAGTIYEQYFGPGTRLTVT.

The chain couples TRBV7-2 to TRBJ2-3, with 10 bases matching TRBD2. The ends lost 5 bases at V and 4 bases at J; junction bases unmatched: 6. The CDR3 covers 15 residues. Germline CDR1 is SGHTA and CDR2 is FQGNSA. The CDR3 coding sequence is TGTGCCAGCAGCCCTAGCGGGAGTAACGCAGATACGCAGTATTTT. Its protein is CASSPSGSNADTQYF.

With regard to this clone: The junction and the germline gene differ at one end; a read error may be behind it. V usage is TRBV19 and J usage is TRBJ2-1; 11 bases are a match to TRBD2. The germline V gene has CDR1 LNHDA and CDR2 SQIVND (reference sequence). The CDR3 has 19 residues. The CDR3 DNA reads TGTGCCAGTAGAATAGCCGGCACTAGCGGGAGACGGTCCTACAATGAGCAGTTCTTC. Translated: CASRIAGTSGRRSYNEQFF.

This chain connects TRBV7-2 to TRBJ1-6, with D perhaps matching TRBD1 (6 bases). CDR3 length: 17 amino acids. The germline CDR1 and CDR2 sequences are SGHTA and FQGNSA. With 1 base removed from V and 7 bases from J, the gap between germline ends came to 17 bases. In DNA, the CDR3 is TGTGCCAGCAGCTTAGTACAGGGTGTGGGTTGGAATTCACCCCTCCACTTT. Amino acids: CASSLVQGVGWNSPLHF.

V is TRBV7-3 and J is TRBJ1-1, with D unresolved. V gave up 2 bases and J gave up 1 base, with 11 bases separating them. CDR1 and CDR2 from the germline V gene are SGHTA and FQGTGA. The CDR3 has 15 residues. The CDR3 sequence is CASSLGSATNTEAFF. CDR3 DNA: TGTGCCAGCAGCTTAGGGTCAGCGACGAACACTGAAGCTTTCTTT.

The rearrangement uses TRBV5-8 and TRBJ2-2; 10 positions agree with TRBD1. Germline V CDR1 and CDR2: SGHTS, YDEGEE. Losses at the gene ends were 4 bases for V and 4 bases for J; bases not matched to a gene: 4. CDR3 length equals 15 residues. The CDR3 nucleotides are TGTGCCAGCAGCACTGACAGGGGGCCCACCGGGGAGCTGTTTTTT. It specifies CASSTDRGPTGELFF.

The chain combines TRBV27 with TRBJ2-2; TRBD2 might be the D (6 bases). The V end was cut by 4 bases, the J end by 4 bases, with 13 bases between. The CDR3 totals 15 residues. Germline lookup yields CDR1 MNHEY and CDR2 SMNVEV (reference sequence). Here the CDR3 reads CASSSMGLGTGELFF. In DNA form, the CDR3 reads TGTGCCAGCAGTTCCATGGGACTTGGCACCGGGGAGCTGTTTTTT.

The chain has TRBV5-1 and TRBJ2-3; D may be TRBD1 (5 bases). The CDR3 has 15 residues. The germline V and J ends were trimmed by 4 bases and 2 bases, with 14 bases remaining between them. CDR1 is SGHRS and CDR2 is YFSETQ in the germline V gene. CDR3 sequence (DNA): TGCGCCAGCAGCCTGTGGGGCTCCTCCACAGATACGCAGTATTTT. Protein: CASSLWGSSTDTQYF.

J is TRBJ1-1 and V is TRBV5-8, with 7 nucleotides matching TRBD1. Germline V lookup: CDR1 SGHTS, CDR2 YDEGEE. The CDR3 is 15 amino acids. V trimming: 1 base; J trimming: 4 bases; junction bases outside the gene matches: 7. The CDR3 loop is CASSLFAGGSTEAFF. DNA for the CDR3: TGTGCCAGCAGCTTGTTCGCAGGGGGGAGCACTGAAGCTTTCTTT.

This sequence joins TRBV18 and TRBJ2-7, with 10 bases aligning to TRBD1. V was clipped by 4 bases and J by 2 bases; unmatched bases: 8. The CDR3 is made up of 16 amino acids. Germline lookup yields CDR1 KGHSH and CDR2 LQKENI. Here the CDR3 DNA reads TGTGCCAGCTCACTCCTCGGACAGGGGGACACCTACGAGCAGTACTTC. Its translation is CASSLLGQGDTYEQYF.

The chain has TRBV9 and TRBJ1-3, with a possible D match to TRBD1 (6 bases). Germline-derived CDR1 and CDR2 are SGDLS and YYNGEE. There are 15 residues in the CDR3. The V end was cut by 0 bases, the J end by 3 bases, with 10 bases between. The CDR3 is CASSVVGAGGNTIYF. DNA of the CDR3: TGTGCCAGCAGCGTAGTGGGGGCCGGTGGAAACACCATATATTTT.

The chain couples TRBV4-1 to TRBJ1-1, with unresolved D. CDR3 length equals 16 residues. Germline CDR1 reads MGHRA; CDR2 reads YSYEKL. Trimming removed 3 bases at V and 5 bases at J, with 19 bases between. The CDR3 DNA is TGCGCCAGCAGCCAGGAATTGTTAAGCGGTTATACTGAAGCTTTCTTT. Translating it yields CASSQELLSGYTEAFF.

V gene TRBV4-1 combines with J gene TRBJ2-5, with 10 nucleotides matching TRBD2. TRBJ2-7 matches the DNA end more closely, so the J call is doubtful. Germline loops: CDR1 MGHRA, CDR2 YSYEKL. CDR3 length: 15 amino acids. This CDR3 reads CASSLLAGAHYEQYF. CDR3 coding DNA: TGCGCCAGCAGCCTCCTAGCGGGGGCCCACTACGAGCAGTACTTC.

The chain has TRBV19 and TRBJ2-7, with TRBD2 matching over 16 bases. Germline V CDR1 and CDR2: LNHDA, SQIVND (reference sequence). CDR3 length: 16 residues. The junction had 4 bases not matched to a gene; V was cut back by 3 bases and J by 5 bases. The CDR3 sequence is CASSMVGLAGGDEQYF. As DNA, the CDR3 is TGTGCCAGTAGTATGGTGGGACTAGCGGGGGGGGACGAGCAGTACTTC.

The count of this clone is one. The V call is TRBV7-3, the J call TRBJ2-3; 11 nucleotides align to TRBD1. V lost 5 bases, J lost 3 bases, and 7 bases stayed unmatched. CDR3 size: 16 residues. Germline V CDR1 and CDR2: SGHTA, FQGTGA. The CDR3, as DNA: TGTGCCAGCAGCCCTTGGACAGGGGGCCCTACAGATACGCAGTATTTT. Translated, it gives CASSPWTGGPTDTQYF.

This chain connects TRBV27 to TRBJ1-4, with D perhaps TRBD1 (6 bases). The V end was cut by 6 bases, the J end by 0 bases, with 17 bases between. The CDR3 has 17 amino acids. Germline V lookup: CDR1 MNHEY, CDR2 SMNVEV (reference sequence). CDR3 amino acids: CASSPFRGFATNEKLFF. The CDR3 DNA reads as TGTGCCAGCAGCCCCTTTAGGGGGTTTGCAACTAATGAAAAACTGTTTTTT.

The rearrangement uses TRBV5-1 and TRBJ2-3; TRBD2 matches at 8 bases. CDR3 size: 15 residues. V was clipped by 2 bases and J by 0 bases; unmatched bases: 2. Germline loops: CDR1 SGHRS, CDR2 YFSETQ. Here the CDR3 reads CASSLAGASTDTQYF. DNA for the CDR3: TGCGCCAGCAGCTTAGCGGGAGCTAGCACAGATACGCAGTATTTT.

The chain links TRBV6-1 to TRBJ2-3; tentative D call: TRBD1 (6 bases). CDR3 size: 14 residues. Germline V gene sequence: CDR1 MNHNS, CDR2 SASEGT. The V end lost 7 bases, the J end lost 4 bases, and 15 bases lay between the germline ends. CDR3 DNA sequence: TGTGCCAGCACCTCCGGGACAAAGGCAGATACGCAGTATTTT. Residues: CASTSGTKADTQYF.

There are many counts of this clone. The V gene is TRBV4-1, the J gene TRBJ1-1; D is unresolved. V was cut by 2 bases and J by 6 bases, with 16 bases left in between. Looked up from germline, CDR1 is MGHRA and CDR2 is YSYEKL. This CDR3 is 15 amino acids long. The CDR3 DNA follows: TGCGCCAGCAGCCAAAGGTGGGAGACGGTCTCTGAAGCTTTCTTT. Its protein is CASSQRWETVSEAFF.